These 26 T cell receptor beta chains were all obtained from the same sample, sequenced in a study of shared clonotypes between healthy human individuals. Terminally differentiated effector memory CD45RA+ cells were excluded by CCR7 positive selection of CD45RO-negative cells. Using immunoSEQ multiplex PCR, the repertoire was profiled, and TCRdb retains in-frame clones only, with some absent. The sample consists of around 2.1 million clones, more than 85% of them appearing once. The sample consisted of naive CD8+ T cells from PBMCs. The receptor set was obtained from a man in his late teens or twenties in good health. Some clones in this sample may be carry-over from other donors' samples.

The rearrangement uses TRBV28 and TRBJ1-2; D is perhaps TRBD1 (6 bases). Trimming stripped 7 bases from V and 6 bases from J, with 15 bases between. In germline, CDR1 is MDHEN, CDR2 SYDVKM. The CDR3 has 13 residues. The CDR3 here is CASTRGWENGYTF. The CDR3 nucleotides are TGTGCCAGCACCAGGGGTTGGGAGAATGGCTACACCTTC.

This chain uses TRBV11-2 with TRBJ2-7; D gene unclear. Germline V lookup: CDR1 SGHAT, CDR2 FQNNGV. The V gene lost 0 bases and the J gene lost 1 base, with 7 bases spanning the gap. The CDR3 is made up of 14 amino acids. DNA of the CDR3: TGTGCCAGCAGCTTAGATATGAAATCCTACGAGCAGTACTTC. It specifies CASSLDMKSYEQYF.

Only one count was recorded for this clone. Other DNA variants within this sample encode the same CDR3. The genes are TRBV27 and TRBJ1-5, with a possible D match to TRBD1 (5 bases). The V and J ends lost 5 bases and 1 base respectively, with 9 bases between them. Germline V gene data show CDR1 as MNHEY and CDR2 as SMNVEV (reference sequence). This CDR3 comprises 14 residues. CDR3 residues: CASSLQGSNQPQHF. In DNA form, the CDR3 reads TGTGCCAGCAGTCTCCAGGGCAGCAATCAGCCCCAGCATTTT.

V gene TRBV7-9 combines with J gene TRBJ2-7; D possibly uses TRBD1 or TRBD2 (5 bases each). CDR1 and CDR2 (germline): SEHNR, FQNEAQ (reference sequence). Trimming pared 5 bases from V and 3 bases from J, leaving 11 bases between. The CDR3 consists of 13 residues. This CDR3 reads CASSNRDGYEQYF. CDR3 bases: TGTGCCAGCAGCAACCGGGACGGCTACGAGCAGTACTTC.

This clone was counted once. Other nucleotide sequences in the sample specify the same CDR3. The rearrangement joins TRBV7-9 to TRBJ1-1; no firm D call. The CDR3 has 14 amino acids. Per germline, CDR1 SEHNR and CDR2 FQNEAQ (reference sequence). The ends were cut back, 1 base at V and 5 bases at J, with 11 bases in the middle. CDR3 amino acids: CASSLGRGTTEAFF. The CDR3 nucleotides are TGTGCCAGCAGCTTAGGGAGAGGAACTACTGAAGCTTTCTTT.

This clone has only one observation. The CDR3 region is CASTTEVKGRNIQYF. CDR3 bases: TGTGCCAGCACCACGGAGGTAAAGGGCAGAAACATTCAGTACTTC. The J gene is TRBJ2-4, the V gene TRBV7-9, with D possibly being TRBD2 (5 bases). The ends were cut back, 7 bases at V and 6 bases at J, with 19 bases in the middle. The CDR3 is 15 residues long. CDR1 and CDR2 (germline): SEHNR, FQNEAQ (reference sequence). Variable domain in full (rest from reference TRBV7-9 and TRBJ2-4): DTGVSQNPRHKITKRGQNVTFRCDPISEHNRLYWYRQTLGQGPEFLTYFQNEAQLEKSRLLSDRFSAERPKGSFSTLEIQRTEQGDSAMYLCASTTEVKGRNIQYFGAGTRLSVL.

This chain joins TRBV7-6 and TRBJ2-7; D may be TRBD1 or TRBD2 (5 bases each). The CDR3 consists of 15 residues. The ends were cut back, 5 bases at V and 6 bases at J, with 20 bases in the middle. The germline gives CDR1 SGHVS, CDR2 FNYEAQ. CDR3 DNA: TGTGCCAGCAGCGAGGGGTTGGGGTTGGTCCGCGAGCAGTACTTC. Protein sequence: CASSEGLGLVREQYF.

About this clone itself: Other DNA sequences of this sample code for an identical CDR3. The chain combines TRBV9 with TRBJ2-1, with D possibly being TRBD1 or TRBD2 (6 bases each). V dropped 2 bases and J dropped 7 bases, with 13 bases sitting between them. The CDR3 loop spans 14 amino acids. CDR1 is SGDLS and CDR2 is YYNGEE in the germline V gene. The CDR3 DNA reads as TGTGCCAGCAGCGTCGGGGGCGCGCGGAATGAGCAGTTCTTC. It translates to CASSVGGARNEQFF.

The rearrangement links TRBV19 to TRBJ1-4; D possibly corresponds to TRBD1 (6 bases). The germline V and J ends were trimmed by 1 base and 7 bases, with 13 bases remaining between them. Germline assignment: CDR1 LNHDA and CDR2 SQIVND (reference sequence). CDR3 length equals 15 residues. The CDR3 loop is CASSIASGAAEKLFF. CDR3 bases: TGTGCCAGTAGTATAGCTTCGGGGGCAGCTGAAAAACTGTTTTTT.

In regard to this clone: In the same sample, other DNA sequences code for this CDR3. The J gene is TRBJ2-1, the V gene TRBV19; TRBD2 agrees at 8 bases. The CDR3 contains 15 residues. Trimming removed 6 bases from V and 4 bases from J; junction bases left unmatched: 8. Germline lookup yields CDR1 LNHDA and CDR2 SQIVND (reference sequence). The DNA of the CDR3 is TGTGCCAGTAGCATGGGGCTAGCGGGTTACAATGAGCAGTTCTTC. This translates into CASSMGLAGYNEQFF.

The count of this clone is one. The V and J genes are TRBV9 and TRBJ1-1, with TRBD1 matching 11 bases. After removal of 3 bases from V and 5 bases from J, the junction contained 3 bases not matched to a gene. Germline CDR1 reads SGDLS; CDR2 reads YYNGEE. CDR3 length: 14 residues. CDR3 nucleotides: TGTGCCAGCAGCGAGGGACAGGGGGAGACTGAAGCTTTCTTT. This gives the protein CASSEGQGETEAFF.

The chain carries TRBV15 and TRBJ2-5; 15 bases are shared with TRBD2. CDR1 LNHNV and CDR2 YYDKDF come from the germline V gene (reference sequence). Trimming removed 5 bases from V and 9 bases from J; junction bases left unmatched: 4. CDR3 length: 14 residues. This CDR3 reads CATSGGLAGGSQYF. CDR3 sequence (DNA): TGTGCCACCAGCGGGGGACTAGCGGGAGGATCCCAGTACTTC. The full variable domain, in which reference TRBV15 and TRBJ2-5 provide the parts outside the CDR3, is DAMVIQNPRYQVTQFGKPVTLSCSQTLNHNVMYWYQQKSSQAPKLLFHYYDKDFNNEADTPDNFQSRRPNTSFCFLDIRSPGLGDTAMYLCATSGGLAGGSQYFGPGTRLLVL.

The chain couples TRBV19 to TRBJ1-5, with TRBD1 matching over 7 bases. Unmatched junction bases numbered 9, after V lost 5 bases and J lost 5 bases. This CDR3 spans 15 amino acids. Germline CDR1 LNHDA, CDR2 SQIVND (reference sequence). The CDR3 region has the DNA TGTGCCAGTAGTCCACAGACAGGGACTGATCAGCCCCAGCATTTT. Protein product: CASSPQTGTDQPQHF. Together with reference TRBV19 and TRBJ1-5, the CDR3 gives the full variable domain: DGGITQSPKYLFRKEGQNVTLSCEQNLNHDAMYWYRQDPGQGLRLIYYSQIVNDFQKGDIAEGYSVSREKKESFPLTVTSAQKNPTAFYLCASSPQTGTDQPQHFGDGTRLSIL.

This chain joins TRBV5-1 and TRBJ2-7; the match to TRBD2 covers 9 bases. This CDR3 region has 15 residues. Germline V CDR1 and CDR2: SGHRS, YFSETQ. The V gene end was trimmed by 0 bases and the J gene end by 5 bases; junction bases not matched to a gene: 6. CDR3 region: CASSLEWTSENEQYF. The CDR3 region has the DNA TGCGCCAGCAGCTTGGAATGGACTAGCGAAAACGAGCAGTACTTC.

In the case of this clone: Additional DNA sequences in this sample encode the identical CDR3. The V call is TRBV4-2, the J call TRBJ2-7; the D is unclear. CDR1 is LGHNA, CDR2 YNFKEQ, per germline. The CDR3 is made up of 13 amino acids. Trimming removed 0 bases at V and 3 bases at J, with 6 bases between. CDR3 in DNA: TGTGCCAGCAGCCAAGACAGGAGCTACGAGCAGTACTTC. It yields the protein CASSQDRSYEQYF.

The chain joins TRBV6-4 to TRBJ1-1, with unresolved D. CDR1 is MRHNA, CDR2 SNTAGT, per germline. The CDR3 extends over 10 amino acids. V lost 8 bases to trimming and J lost 11 bases, with 12 bases between them. The chain's CDR3 is CASVVASAFF. DNA for the CDR3: TGTGCCAGCGTTGTCGCCTCGGCTTTCTTT.

This chain links TRBV6-6 with TRBJ2-1; weak D call: TRBD2 (5 bases). The germline V gene encodes CDR1 MNHNY and CDR2 SVGAGI (reference sequence). The V end lost 6 bases, the J end lost 4 bases, and 16 bases lay between the germline ends. The length of the CDR3 is 15 residues. As DNA, the CDR3 is TGTGCCAGCAGCCCCCCTACTAGTCGGTACAATGAGCAGTTCTTC. This gives the protein CASSPPTSRYNEQFF.

The chain uses TRBV6-5 and TRBJ2-7; TRBD1 matches at 8 bases. J gave up 5 bases and V 2 bases, and 5 bases lay outside the gene matches. CDR3 length: 14 amino acids. Per germline, CDR1 MNHEY and CDR2 SVGAGI. CDR3 coding DNA: TGTGCCAGCAGTTACATGGACAGGGCACACGAGCAGTACTTC. This gives the protein CASSYMDRAHEQYF.

The rearrangement links TRBV19 to TRBJ2-5, with D perhaps TRBD1 or TRBD2 (5 bases each). Trimming removed 5 bases from V and 1 base from J, with 20 bases in between. The CDR3 covers 17 residues. Germline V CDR1 and CDR2: LNHDA, SQIVND (reference sequence). The CDR3 here is CASSSPLMGDPQETQYF. CDR3 bases: TGTGCCAGTAGTTCTCCCTTAATGGGGGACCCCCAAGAGACCCAGTACTTC. The variable domain in full, with the rest retrieved from reference TRBV19 and TRBJ2-5, is DGGITQSPKYLFRKEGQNVTLSCEQNLNHDAMYWYRQDPGQGLRLIYYSQIVNDFQKGDIAEGYSVSREKKESFPLTVTSAQKNPTAFYLCASSSPLMGDPQETQYFGPGTRLLVL.

This sequence joins TRBV5-6 and TRBJ2-7, with a tentative D call TRBD1 (5 bases). The CDR3 totals 14 residues. The V gene lost 2 bases and the J gene lost 3 bases, with 12 bases spanning the gap. CDR1 is SGHDT, CDR2 YYEEEE, per germline. CDR3 in amino acids: CASSLGQTVYEQYF. The DNA for the CDR3 is TGTGCCAGCAGCTTAGGACAAACGGTCTACGAGCAGTACTTC.

About this clone: The sample has other DNA sequences that encode this CDR3 too. The rearrangement joins TRBV9 to TRBJ1-5; unclear D gene. In germline, CDR1 is SGDLS, CDR2 YYNGEE. The CDR3 extends over 15 amino acids. The ends were cut back, 2 bases at V and 1 base at J, with 10 bases in the middle. In DNA form, the CDR3 reads TGTGCCAGCAGCGTGGACGGCGGGAGCAATCAGCCCCAGCATTTT. It encodes CASSVDGGSNQPQHF.

The chain carries TRBV27 and TRBJ1-1, with D possibly being TRBD1 (6 bases). The germline V and J ends were trimmed by 7 bases and 7 bases, with 19 bases remaining between them. The V gene's germline CDR1 is MNHEY and CDR2 SMNVEV (reference sequence). The CDR3 covers 14 residues. CDR3 loop: CASTPGPATGEAFF. As DNA, the CDR3 is TGTGCCAGCACCCCCGGACCTGCGACAGGTGAAGCTTTCTTT.

The genes are TRBV4-1 and TRBJ2-7; 14 bases match TRBD2. CDR1 and CDR2 from the germline V gene are MGHRA and YSYEKL. After removal of 2 bases from V and 9 bases from J, the junction contained 9 bases not matched to a gene. CDR3 length: 16 residues. The DNA of the CDR3 is TGCGCCAGCAGCCAAAGGACGGGACTAGCGGGAGAGGGGCAGTACTTC. It specifies CASSQRTGLAGEGQYF.

The chain combines TRBV27 with TRBJ2-1, with a possible D match to TRBD1 (5 bases). V lost 5 bases and J 5 bases, leaving 16 bases between the germline ends. CDR3 size: 15 residues. Germline V lookup: CDR1 MNHEY, CDR2 SMNVEV (reference sequence). CDR3 in amino acids: CASSPSWTIDNEQFF. The CDR3, as DNA: TGTGCCAGCAGTCCCTCGTGGACAATTGACAATGAGCAGTTCTTC.

The V and J genes are TRBV5-1 and TRBJ2-5; no clear D gene. V was shortened by 0 bases and J by 5 bases, with 8 bases between the two germline ends. Per germline, CDR1 SGHRS and CDR2 YFSETQ. CDR3 length: 13 residues. CDR3 sequence reads: CASSLGLLETQYF. CDR3 nucleotides: TGCGCCAGCAGCTTGGGCCTTCTTGAGACCCAGTACTTC.

The chain uses TRBV9 and TRBJ2-5; D might be TRBD2 (5 bases). The J call may be incorrect, as the DNA end agrees better with TRBJ2-7. Germline V gene lookup returns CDR1 SGDLS and CDR2 YYNGEE. This CDR3 is 14 amino acids long. The CDR3 bases are TGTGCCAGCAGCGTAGGAGGGAGCTCCTACGAGCAGTACTTC. Translating gives CASSVGGSSYEQYF.